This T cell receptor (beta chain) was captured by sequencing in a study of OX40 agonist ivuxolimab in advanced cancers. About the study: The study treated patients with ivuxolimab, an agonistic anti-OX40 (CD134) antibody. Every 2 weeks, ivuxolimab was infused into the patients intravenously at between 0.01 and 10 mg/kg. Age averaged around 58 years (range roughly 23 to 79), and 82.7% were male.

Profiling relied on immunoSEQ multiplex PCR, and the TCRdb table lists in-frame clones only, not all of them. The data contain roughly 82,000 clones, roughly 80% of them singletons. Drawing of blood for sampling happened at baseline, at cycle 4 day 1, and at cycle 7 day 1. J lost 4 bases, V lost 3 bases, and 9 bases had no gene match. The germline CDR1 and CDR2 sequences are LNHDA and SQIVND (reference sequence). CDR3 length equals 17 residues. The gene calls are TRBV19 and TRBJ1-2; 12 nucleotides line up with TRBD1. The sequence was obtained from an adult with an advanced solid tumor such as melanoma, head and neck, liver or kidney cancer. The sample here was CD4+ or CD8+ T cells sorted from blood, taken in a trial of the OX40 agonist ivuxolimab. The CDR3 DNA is TGTGCCAGTAGTATCCCGGGACAGGGGGCTGTGAGCTATGGCTACACCTTC. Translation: CASSIPGQGAVSYGYTF.